This T cell receptor (beta chain) was sequenced during a study of T cells in localized non-small cell lung cancer. Study results and caveats: Adjacent lung exhibited a median of about 50 among the 100 most abundant tumor clones. Uninvolved adjacent lung showed higher T cell clonality than tumor.

Only in-frame clones appear in the TCRdb table, and some are missing; sequencing was by immunoSEQ multiplex PCR. In the table there are over 10,000 clones, roughly 82% of which are singletons. This clone was observed a single time. The antigen is undetermined. The CDR3 contains 19 residues. V was pared by 5 bases and J by 1 base, with 24 bases between. The germline gives CDR1 SGHAT, CDR2 FQNNGV. The source material was peripheral blood, sampled before any cancer treatment. J is TRBJ2-1 and V is TRBV11-2, with D perhaps matching TRBD1 or TRBD2 (5 bases each). The TCR was taken from a male donor at least 60 years old with stage I squamous cell lung carcinoma. The CDR3 sequence: CASSRPTRGASRSYNEQFF. The CDR3 nucleotides are TGTGCCAGCAGCCGACCCACGAGGGGCGCAAGTCGGTCCTACAATGAGCAGTTCTTC.